The 27 T cell receptor beta chains listed next were all sequenced from one sample in a study of identical twins. TCRdb processed the 5' RACE reads anew with MiXCR; each CDR3 protein has one entry. In the table there are approximately 670,000 distinct CDR3 sequences, 6% to 6.5% of which are singletons. The sequencing input was naive T cells sorted from blood. The receptors shown here come from a man aged 18 to 35 in good health.

In its sample, this clonotype was seen many times. The chain couples TRBV20-1 to TRBJ2-3; D is perhaps TRBD1 (7 bases). The germline V and J ends were trimmed by 5 bases and 3 bases, with 15 bases remaining between them. CDR1 is DFQATT and CDR2 is SNEGSKA in the germline V gene (reference sequence). The CDR3 is 14 residues long. The CDR3 sequence: CSAGQGGMTDTQYF. The CDR3, as DNA: TGCAGTGCTGGCCAGGGGGGCATGACAGATACGCAGTATTTT.

This clonotype was picked up many times. The chain couples TRBV5-1 to TRBJ2-1; 7 bases agree with TRBD2. Germline CDR1 reads SGHRS; CDR2 reads YFSETQ. This CDR3 is 16 amino acids long. V lost 0 bases, J lost 6 bases, and 9 bases stayed unmatched. This CDR3 reads CASSLASGSSVNEQFF. DNA of the CDR3: TGCGCCAGCAGCTTGGCTAGCGGATCATCAGTCAATGAGCAGTTCTTC.

The rearrangement joins TRBV20-1 to TRBJ2-1; no definite D call. Looked up from germline, CDR1 is DFQATT and CDR2 is SNEGSKA (reference sequence). The CDR3 runs 16 residues. The V and J ends lost 6 bases and 2 bases respectively, with 20 bases between them. The CDR3 sequence is CSAAIQRPIAYNEQFF. DNA of the CDR3: TGCAGTGCAGCGATCCAGCGCCCTATCGCCTACAATGAGCAGTTCTTC.

In its sample, this clonotype was seen many times. The V gene is TRBV29-1, the J gene TRBJ2-7; TRBD1 is a possible D gene (6 bases). The CDR3 has 13 amino acids. The V gene's germline CDR1 is SQVTM and CDR2 ANQGSEA. V was cut by 5 bases and J by 3 bases, with 14 bases left in between. In nucleotides, the CDR3 is TGCAGCGTTAAATCTCAGGGGAACTACGAGCAGTACTTC. As protein: CSVKSQGNYEQYF.

This clonotype was detected ten times or more. V is TRBV12-3 or TRBV12-4 and J is TRBJ2-1; D is unresolved. This CDR3 has 15 residues. The V and J ends lost 6 bases and 3 bases respectively, with 15 bases between them. The CDR3 loop is CASSFSPSDYNEQFF. The CDR3 region has the DNA TGTGCCAGCAGCTTCTCCCCCAGCGACTACAATGAGCAGTTCTTC.

This clonotype has at least ten counts. CDR3 in amino acids: CSAPLRNSYEQYF. CDR3 sequence (DNA): TGCAGTGCTCCTTTGCGCAACTCCTACGAGCAGTACTTC. The chain joins TRBV20-1 to TRBJ2-7; the D is unclear. Germline lookup yields CDR1 DFQATT and CDR2 SNEGSKA (reference sequence). Trimming removed 5 bases from V and 0 bases from J, with 11 bases in between. The CDR3 spans 13 residues.

This rearrangement joins TRBV12-3 or TRBV12-4 to TRBJ1-5; maybe TRBD1 (5 bases). The CDR3 runs to 15 residues. V was trimmed by 6 bases and J by 0 bases, leaving 12 bases between them. The DNA of the CDR3 is TGTGCCAGCAGGTCAGGGTTTTATAGCAATCAGCCCCAGCATTTT. Residues: CASRSGFYSNQPQHF.

Concerning this clonotype: A much larger clone lies one base from this, so it may be a read error. V usage is TRBV29-1 and J usage is TRBJ2-3; 7 nucleotides match TRBD1. Germline CDR1 is SQVTM and CDR2 is ANQGSEA. This CDR3 spans 11 amino acids. For the CDR3, the DNA is TGCAGAGAGCGACAGGGAGATACGCAGTATTTT. Its translation is CRERQGDTQYF.

This clonotype came up a few times. The chain joins TRBV20-1 to TRBJ2-7, with TRBD1 matching 9 bases. After removal of 0 bases from V and 5 bases from J, the junction contained 11 bases not matched to a gene. The CDR3 is 16 residues long. In germline, CDR1 is DFQATT, CDR2 SNEGSKA (reference sequence). CDR3 DNA: TGCAGTGCTAGAGACCGGACAGGGGTTGGGATACACGAGCAGTACTTC. Translating it yields CSARDRTGVGIHEQYF.

This clonotype was seen ten or more times. The gene calls are TRBV12-3 or TRBV12-4 and TRBJ2-7; 10 positions match TRBD2. The CDR3 sequence is 13 residues long. V gave up 6 bases and J gave up 3 bases; unmatched junction bases: 2. The CDR3 here is CASSRTSGYEQYF. The CDR3, as DNA: TGTGCCAGCAGCCGGACTAGCGGCTACGAGCAGTACTTC.

This clonotype was counted a few times. The gene calls are TRBV30 and TRBJ1-1; no clear D. Germline lookup yields CDR1 GTSNPN and CDR2 SVGIG (reference sequence). CDR3 length: 13 residues. Trimming cost V 0 bases and J 1 base, with 6 bases left between them. The CDR3: CAWSVLSNTEAFF. CDR3 bases: TGTGCCTGGAGTGTACTGTCGAACACTGAAGCTTTCTTT.

This clonotype was detected many times. The V gene is TRBV20-1, the J gene TRBJ2-3; TRBD2 agrees at 7 bases. J lost 1 base, V lost 5 bases, and 12 bases had no gene match. The CDR3 totals 16 residues. Germline CDR1 and CDR2: DFQATT and SNEGSKA (reference sequence). CDR3 nucleotides: TGCAGTGCTCTCAGCGGGACGGACGGTGGCACAGATACGCAGTATTTT. Its translation is CSALSGTDGGTDTQYF.

There are a few counts of this clonotype. This chain links TRBV7-3 with TRBJ2-2; 7 nucleotides line up with TRBD2. Germline values: CDR1 SGHTA, CDR2 FQGTGA. Germline trimming cut 1 base from V and 3 bases from J; bases unmatched to any gene: 5. This CDR3 is 16 amino acids long. The CDR3 DNA follows: TGTGCCAGCAGCTTAAGGGGAGGGAAGGACACCGGGGAGCTGTTTTTT. Translating it yields CASSLRGGKDTGELFF.

In this sample, this clonotype turned up many times. The J gene is TRBJ1-1, the V gene TRBV29-1, with a possible D match to TRBD1 (5 bases). Trimming stripped 0 bases from V and 5 bases from J, with 10 bases between. The CDR3 spans 13 residues. Germline V gene data show CDR1 as SQVTM and CDR2 as ANQGSEA. CDR3 residues: CSVEDGKGTEAFF. CDR3 in DNA: TGCAGCGTTGAAGACGGGAAGGGGACTGAAGCTTTCTTT.

This clonotype has a count of ten or more. The rearrangement links TRBV6-1 to TRBJ2-7, with D maybe TRBD2 (7 bases). Germline CDR1 reads MNHNS; CDR2 reads SASEGT. This CDR3 region has 15 residues. Trimming removed 3 bases at V and 3 bases at J, with 15 bases between. The CDR3, as DNA: TGTGCCAGCAGTGAGGGGGGGGCCCGACTCTACGAGCAGTACTTC. Translated, it gives CASSEGGARLYEQYF.

This chain connects TRBV12-3 or TRBV12-4 to TRBJ2-2; D remains ambiguous. Between the trimmed V and J ends, which lost 3 bases and 6 bases, there was a span of 8 bases. The CDR3 consists of 13 residues. CDR3 bases: TGTGCCAGCAGTTTCTTCCAGGCCGGGGAGCTGTTTTTT. Translated, it gives CASSFFQAGELFF.

The table lists this clonotype with many counts. The chain is built from TRBV11-1 and TRBJ2-7; no definite D call. Trimming pared 1 base from V and 0 bases from J, leaving 13 bases between. CDR1 and CDR2 from the germline V gene are SGHAT and FQDESV (reference sequence). CDR3 length equals 16 residues. The CDR3 DNA sequence: TGTGCCAGCAGCTTAGTCGCTGTTGGCCGCTCCTACGAGCAGTACTTC. Translating it yields CASSLVAVGRSYEQYF.

The chain uses TRBV28 and TRBJ2-7, with TRBD2 matching over 10 bases. The CDR3 is 19 residues long. Per the germline V gene, CDR1 is MDHEN and CDR2 is SYDVKM. V lost 7 bases, J lost 2 bases, and 20 bases stayed unmatched. The CDR3 nucleotides read TGTGCCAGCACCGCTTGGGGTGGAAAAGCGGGAGGGCCCACCTACGAGCAGTACTTC. Protein: CASTAWGGKAGGPTYEQYF. The complete variable domain, with remaining parts taken from reference TRBV28 and TRBJ2-7, reads DVKVTQSSRYLVKRTGEKVFLECVQDMDHENMFWYRQDPGLGLRLIYFSYDVKMKEKGDIPEGYSVSREKKERFSLILESASTNQTSMYLCASTAWGGKAGGPTYEQYFGPGTRLTVT.

The chain couples TRBV5-1 to TRBJ2-7; 7 bases match TRBD1. Germline V CDR1 and CDR2: SGHRS, YFSETQ. V trimming: 4 bases; J trimming: 5 bases; junction bases outside the gene matches: 12. There are 15 residues in the CDR3. CDR3 protein: CASSEGSRGIHEQYF. The DNA of the CDR3 is TGCGCCAGCAGCGAGGGAAGCAGGGGGATCCACGAGCAGTACTTC.

This clonotype was seen repeatedly, ten times or more. The rearrangement links TRBV6-1 to TRBJ1-5; D gene unclear. The CDR3 sequence is 13 residues long. Germline CDR1 and CDR2: MNHNS and SASEGT. The V end was cut by 6 bases, the J end by 5 bases, with 11 bases between. The CDR3: CASSLEQYQPQHF. The CDR3 nucleotides are TGTGCCAGCAGCCTAGAGCAGTATCAGCCCCAGCATTTT.

The table lists this clonotype with many counts. This chain uses TRBV4-2 with TRBJ2-7; TRBD2 matches at 10 bases. Germline V gene lookup returns CDR1 LGHNA and CDR2 YNFKEQ. The CDR3 sequence is 16 residues long. Trimming cost V 4 bases and J 0 bases; bases outside gene matches: 6. CDR3 DNA: TGTGCCAGCAGCCCTCGGGCTAGCGGGAGCTCCTACGAGCAGTACTTC. Encoded protein: CASSPRASGSSYEQYF.

This clonotype has a handful of counts. The chain couples TRBV7-2 to TRBJ2-3; D possibly corresponds to TRBD1 (6 bases). The CDR3 is made up of 15 amino acids. Germline CDR1 and CDR2: SGHTA and FQGNSA. Trimming left V 0 bases short and J 6 bases short, with 13 bases between. The CDR3 coding sequence is TGTGCCAGCAGCTTAGCCAGGGGAAGTTCGGATACGCAGTATTTT. Translated: CASSLARGSSDTQYF.

This clonotype was detected many times. The genes are TRBV20-1 and TRBJ1-2; the match to TRBD1 covers 9 bases. CDR3 length: 14 residues. The germline V gene encodes CDR1 DFQATT and CDR2 SNEGSKA (reference sequence). V was clipped by 3 bases and J by 2 bases; unmatched bases: 4. CDR3 loop: CSARRTGDNYGYTF. The CDR3 DNA follows: TGCAGTGCTAGGAGGACAGGGGACAACTATGGCTACACCTTC.

This clonotype was seen at least ten times. V and J are TRBV27 and TRBJ2-1; D remains ambiguous. Germline V gene sequence: CDR1 MNHEY, CDR2 SMNVEV (reference sequence). V gave up 2 bases and J gave up 7 bases, with 9 bases separating them. The CDR3 contains 13 residues. CDR3 DNA sequence: TGTGCCAGCAGTTTAGGACCCCCGAATGAGCAGTTCTTC. This sequence encodes CASSLGPPNEQFF.

This chain links TRBV7-9 with TRBJ1-4; unclear D gene. This CDR3 contains 14 residues. Germline V CDR1 and CDR2: SEHNR, FQNEAQ (reference sequence). Trimming took off 2 bases at V and 10 bases at J, with 14 bases between the two ends. For the CDR3, the DNA is TGTGCCAGCAGCTTACCCGGCGTAAGTGGAAAACTGTTTTTT. Its translation is CASSLPGVSGKLFF.

This clonotype was seen a handful of times. The chain combines TRBV27 with TRBJ2-5; D possibly corresponds to TRBD1 (5 bases). This CDR3 region has 14 residues. Germline CDR1 reads MNHEY; CDR2 reads SMNVEV (reference sequence). With 4 bases removed from V and 1 base from J, the gap between germline ends came to 10 bases. The CDR3 nucleotides are TGTGCCAGCAGTTATGGGGCGTCCCAAGAGACCCAGTACTTC. It translates to CASSYGASQETQYF.

This clonotype was found a few times. The chain has TRBV6-2 or TRBV6-3 and TRBJ2-7, with D uncertain. The ends were cut back, 2 bases at V and 7 bases at J, with 12 bases in the middle. The length of the CDR3 is 13 residues. CDR1 and CDR2 (germline): MNHEY, SVGEGT. CDR3 DNA: TGTGCCAGCAGTTACACGGGCAAGTTAGAGCAGTACTTC. This codes for CASSYTGKLEQYF.